Listed here are 4 T cell receptor beta chains from one sample, sequenced in a study of early T cells in non-severe SARS-CoV-2 infection. Each CDR3 protein is one row after TCRdb ran MiXCR on the 5' RACE reads. In the table there are around 35,000 distinct CDR3 sequences, about 6% of which are singletons. The sample was whole blood. All receptors come from an adult who was a healthcare worker with PCR-confirmed SARS-CoV-2 infection or an uninfected control (not recorded which).

This clonotype was detected ten times or more. This chain connects TRBV29-1 to TRBJ2-2; TRBD2 aligns across 7 bases. Germline trimming cut 0 bases from V and 1 base from J; bases unmatched to any gene: 5. Germline loops: CDR1 SQVTM, CDR2 ANQGSEA. The CDR3 is 16 residues long. In nucleotides, the CDR3 is TGCAGCGTTGAAGATCCCGCTAGCGGGAACACCGGGGAGCTGTTTTTT. This sequence encodes CSVEDPASGNTGELFF.

In this sample, this clonotype turned up many times. The chain uses TRBV7-3 and TRBJ2-7; D not certain. The germline gives CDR1 SGHTA, CDR2 FQGTGA. CDR3 length: 13 residues. Trimming took off 5 bases at V and 9 bases at J, with 17 bases between the two ends. In DNA, the CDR3 is TGTGCCAGCAGCGGACGGTTCGGCCTCGCGCAGTACTTC. Translation: CASSGRFGLAQYF.

This clonotype was detected ten times or more. This chain uses TRBV7-7 with TRBJ2-3; D unresolved. There are 13 residues in the CDR3. V was clipped by 5 bases and J by 1 base, with 7 bases between them. Germline-derived CDR1 and CDR2 are SSHAT and FNYEAQ (reference sequence). CDR3 loop: CASSHLGTDTQYF. The CDR3 nucleotides read TGTGCCAGCAGCCATTTGGGCACAGATACGCAGTATTTT.

This clonotype was detected ten times or more. The CDR3 nucleotides read TGTGCCACCAGTGAGGGACGGGCTGGGGAGACCCAGTACTTC. This encodes CATSEGRAGETQYF. This chain uses TRBV24-1 with TRBJ2-5; D might be TRBD1 or TRBD2, each matching 5 bases. The V and J ends lost 4 bases and 5 bases respectively, with 13 bases between them. CDR3 length: 14 residues. Germline V gives CDR1 KGHDR, CDR2 SFDVKD.